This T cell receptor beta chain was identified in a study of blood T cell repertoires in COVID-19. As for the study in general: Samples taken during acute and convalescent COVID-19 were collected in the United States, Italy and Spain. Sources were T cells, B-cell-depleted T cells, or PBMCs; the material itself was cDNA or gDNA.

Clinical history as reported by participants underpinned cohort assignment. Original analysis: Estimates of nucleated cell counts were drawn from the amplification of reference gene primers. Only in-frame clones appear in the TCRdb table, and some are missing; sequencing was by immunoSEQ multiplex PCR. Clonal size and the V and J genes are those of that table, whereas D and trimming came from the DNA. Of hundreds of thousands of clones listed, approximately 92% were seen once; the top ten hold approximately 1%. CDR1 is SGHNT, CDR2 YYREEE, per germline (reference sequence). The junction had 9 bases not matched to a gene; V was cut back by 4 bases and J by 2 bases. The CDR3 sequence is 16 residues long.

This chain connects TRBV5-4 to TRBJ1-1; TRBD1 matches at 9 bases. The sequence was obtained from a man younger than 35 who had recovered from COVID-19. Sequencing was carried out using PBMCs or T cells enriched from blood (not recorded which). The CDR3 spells CASSPGTGRLNTEAFF. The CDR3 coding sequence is TGTGCCAGCAGCCCAGGGACAGGGAGGCTAAACACTGAAGCTTTCTTT.